This TCR beta chain was sequenced for a study of identical twins. Study-wide results and caveats: There was more out-of-frame TCR alpha sharing in monozygotic twins than models estimated. Invariant MAIT and iNKT cells could partly confound zero-insertion analyses.

There are a few counts of this clonotype. Its antigen remains unidentified. A universal primer site came from template switching; cDNA carried unique molecular identifiers. TCRdb used MiXCR to reprocess the 5' RACE reads, holding one entry per CDR3 protein. The repertoire includes hundreds of thousands of distinct CDR3 sequences, 21% of them detected once, and around 4.4% sits in the top ten. The ends lost 3 bases at V and 3 bases at J; junction bases unmatched: 7. Per the germline V gene, CDR1 is LGHNA and CDR2 is YNFKEQ. The CDR3 totals 15 residues. The sample was also linked to a second study, of T cells expressing NK-cell markers. That work adds: One of the eight sequenced donors was seronegative, whereas the other seven were HCMV-seropositive.

Input material: PBMCs. The chain employs TRBV4-2 and TRBJ2-7; 8 bases fit TRBD1. This clonotype was obtained from a woman aged 18-29 years in good health. This CDR3 is CASSQTGAANYEQYF. The CDR3 DNA reads TGTGCCAGCAGCCAGACAGGGGCGGCCAACTACGAGCAGTACTTC.